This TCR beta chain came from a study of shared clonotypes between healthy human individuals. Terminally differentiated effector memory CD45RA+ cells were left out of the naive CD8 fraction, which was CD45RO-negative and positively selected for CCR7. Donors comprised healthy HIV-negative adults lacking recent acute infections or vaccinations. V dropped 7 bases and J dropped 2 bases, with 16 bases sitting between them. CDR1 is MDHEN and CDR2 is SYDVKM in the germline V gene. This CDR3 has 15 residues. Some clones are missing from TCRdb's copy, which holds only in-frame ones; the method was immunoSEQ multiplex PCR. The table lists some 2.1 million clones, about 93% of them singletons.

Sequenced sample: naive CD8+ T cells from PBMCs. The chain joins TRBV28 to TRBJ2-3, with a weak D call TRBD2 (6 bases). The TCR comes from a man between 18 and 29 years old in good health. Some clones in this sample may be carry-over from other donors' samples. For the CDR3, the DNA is TGTGCCAGCAACGGTCAGGGAGGATACACAGATACGCAGTATTTT. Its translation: CASNGQGGYTDTQYF.